Described below is a single T cell receptor beta chain sequence and its context. This sample was included in a study of blood T cell repertoires in COVID-19. Germline V gene sequence: CDR1 SEHNR, CDR2 FQNEAQ (reference sequence). The V end was cut by 0 bases, the J end by 6 bases, with 10 bases between. This CDR3 is built from 14 residues. Authors' processing steps: By means of reference gene primer amplification, nucleated cell counts were estimated. The protocol was immunoSEQ multiplex PCR, while the TCRdb copy is restricted to in-frame clones and leaves out a portion. That table gives V, J and clone size, and the DNA gave D and trimming. The sample shows roughly 280,000 clones, around 90% of them seen only once.

The specimen was PBMCs or T cells enriched from blood (not recorded which). The sequence came from a woman aged 25 to 39 with acute COVID-19. The rearrangement links TRBV7-9 to TRBJ2-3; tentatively, D is TRBD2 (6 bases). CDR3 nucleotides: TGTGCCAGCAGCTTAGCAGCGGGCTTGGATACGCAGTATTTT. Translating it yields CASSLAAGLDTQYF.